The 8 T cell receptor beta chains presented below share a single source sample, sequenced in a study of cytomegalovirus exposure and HLA in healthy donors. Researchers ran the PCR with 60 Vbeta and 13 Jbeta primers. Clones were sequenced by immunoSEQ multiplex PCR, and TCRdb holds only the in-frame ones, with some missing. The table shows 95,000 to 150,000 clones, with around 77% occurring only once. Input material: PBMCs. Every receptor here comes from a man between 18 and 35 years old in good health and CMV-seropositive.

CDR3 region: CASSLGHVYTF. The CDR3 coding sequence is TGTGCCAGCAGCCTGGGACATGTCTACACCTTC. This rearrangement joins TRBV7-9 to TRBJ1-2, with D tentatively TRBD1 (6 bases). V lost 5 bases and J lost 10, with 11 bases in between. This CDR3 region has 11 residues. Germline V CDR1 and CDR2: SEHNR, FQNEAQ (reference sequence).

This clone appeared a single time. This rearrangement joins TRBV29-1 to TRBJ2-3; TRBD2 aligns across 7 bases. The CDR3 has 15 amino acids. The J segment lost 0 bases and the V segment lost 3 bases, leaving 6 bases of the junction unmatched. Germline V gene lookup returns CDR1 SQVTM and CDR2 ANQGSEA. CDR3 protein: CSVEIRGDSTDTQYF. The CDR3 region has the DNA TGCAGCGTTGAGATACGGGGGGACAGCACAGATACGCAGTATTTT.

This clone was counted only a few times. The V and J genes are TRBV6-1 and TRBJ2-1; D unresolved. Trimming took off 7 bases at V and 3 bases at J, with 13 bases between the two ends. This CDR3 is built from 14 residues. From germline, CDR1 is MNHNS and CDR2 SASEGT. As DNA, the CDR3 is TGTGCCAGCATTGACCAGTCCCTCTACAATGAGCAGTTCTTC. Protein product: CASIDQSLYNEQFF.

The rearrangement links TRBV13 to TRBJ2-2; the D gene is possibly TRBD2 (5 bases). The V and J ends lost 3 bases and 5 bases respectively, with 7 bases between them. The germline V gene has CDR1 PRHDT and CDR2 FYEKMQ (reference sequence). The CDR3 covers 13 residues. In nucleotides, the CDR3 is TGTGCCAGCAGCTTCGGGGAAACCGGGGAGCTGTTTTTT. Protein product: CASSFGETGELFF.

The chain joins TRBV11-2 to TRBJ1-1; perhaps TRBD1 as D (5 bases). The germline V gene encodes CDR1 SGHAT and CDR2 FQNNGV. This CDR3 region has 14 residues. Trimming took 1 base from V and 1 from J, leaving 7 bases between them. The CDR3 reads CASSLGGGNTEAFF. In DNA form, the CDR3 reads TGTGCCAGCAGCTTAGGGGGGGGGAACACTGAAGCTTTCTTT.

The table lists this clone with a few counts. The J gene is TRBJ1-5, the V gene TRBV4-1, with unresolved D. Trimming left V 1 base short and J 6 bases short, with 13 bases between. CDR1 is MGHRA, CDR2 YSYEKL, per germline. The CDR3 has 15 residues. The CDR3: CASSQGGGFGQPQHF. The CDR3 DNA reads as TGCGCCAGCAGCCAAGGAGGAGGGTTCGGTCAGCCCCAGCATTTT.

This clone showed up just once. The chain combines TRBV15 with TRBJ2-6; 7 nucleotides match TRBD1. This CDR3 region has 19 residues. The germline V gene encodes CDR1 LNHNV and CDR2 YYDKDF (reference sequence). With 6 bases clipped from V and 4 bases from J, the junction kept 18 bases outside the gene matches. The DNA for the CDR3 is TGTGCCACCAGGGAAGACTCGGACAGGCCCATGAGGGGGGCCAACGTCCTGACTTTC. Its protein is CATREDSDRPMRGANVLTF.

This clone has more than one count but fewer than ten. CDR3 sequence (DNA): TGTGCCAGCTCACCAATCCCAGGAAAGTCCTACGAGCAGTACTTC. It codes for CASSPIPGKSYEQYF. J is TRBJ2-7 and V is TRBV18; D is unresolved. This CDR3 comprises 15 residues. V was shortened by 2 bases and J by 1 base, with 12 bases between the two germline ends. Germline-derived CDR1 and CDR2 are KGHSH and LQKENI. The full variable domain, in which reference TRBV18 and TRBJ2-7 provide the parts outside the CDR3, is NAGVMQNPRHLVRRRGQEARLRCSPMKGHSHVYWYRQLPEEGLKFMVYLQKENIIDESGMPKERFSAEFPKEGPSILRIQQVVRGDSAAYFCASSPIPGKSYEQYFGPGTRLTVT.